A selection of T cell receptor beta chains follows, all from one sample in a study of vaccination and CD4 T cells after COVID-19. MiXCR, applied by TCRdb to the PCR reads, yields one record per CDR3 protein. The sample includes several thousand distinct CDR3 sequences, 60% to 80% of them seen just once. These receptors' antigens are unknown. Specimen: CD4+ T cells from blood, cultured in vitro. These receptors all come from a human donor who had recovered from COVID-19. Each CDR3 is given with its conserved first and last residue. A D gene is named only where the DNA matches it firmly. Clone size is not always given. Where it is, it says once, few, many or a class for expanded clones.

CDR3 DNA: TGTGCCAGCCTTACGGGGAAGGGAGAAACTGAAGCTTTCTTT
CDR3 protein: CASLTGKGETEAFF
J gene: TRBJ1-1
V gene: TRBV6-1
clone size: .
D gene: .

CDR3 DNA: TGTGCCTGGAGTGGGGGCTTTAGCAATCAGCCCCAGCATTTT
CDR3 protein: CAWSGGFSNQPQHF
J gene: TRBJ1-5
V gene: TRBV30
clone size: .
D gene: .

CDR3 DNA: TGTGCCACCTCGGCAGGGGGGGGCAATGAGCAGTTCTTC
CDR3 protein: CATSAGGGNEQFF
J gene: TRBJ2-1
V gene: TRBV2
clone size: .
D gene: .

CDR3 DNA: TGTGCCACCAGTGATCCCCCAATAGCGGGGGGGGAAGAGACCCAGTACTTC
CDR3 protein: CATSDPPIAGGEETQYF
J gene: TRBJ2-5
V gene: TRBV24-1
clone size: .
D gene: TRBD2

CDR3 DNA: TGTGCCAGCAGCATGACAGACTCCTACGAGCAGTACTTC
CDR3 protein: CASSMTDSYEQYF
J gene: TRBJ2-7
V gene: TRBV7-8
clone size: medium-sized
D gene: .

CDR3 DNA: TGTGCCAGCTTAACGTCAGACTCTGGAAACACCATATATTTT
CDR3 protein: CASLTSDSGNTIYF
J gene: TRBJ1-3
V gene: TRBV7-9
clone size: .
D gene: .

CDR3 DNA: TGTGCCATCAGTGCCTCGGGGTCGGGGAGTACGCAGTATTTT
CDR3 protein: CAISASGSGSTQYF
J gene: TRBJ2-3
V gene: TRBV10-3
clone size: .
D gene: .

CDR3 DNA: TGTGCCAGCAACGATAGCAATCAGCCCCAGCATTTT
CDR3 protein: CASNDSNQPQHF
J gene: TRBJ1-5
V gene: TRBV6-2/TRBV6-3
clone size: .
D gene: .

CDR3 DNA: TGTGCCAGCAGTGACGAGGCAGATACGCAGTATTTT
CDR3 protein: CASSDEADTQYF
J gene: TRBJ2-3
V gene: TRBV2
clone size: .
D gene: .

CDR3 DNA: TGTGCCAGCATCAACCTCATACAGGGGGTCAGGGGGGAGCTGTTTTTT
CDR3 protein: CASINLIQGVRGELFF
J gene: TRBJ2-2
V gene: TRBV6-2/TRBV6-3
clone size: .
D gene: TRBD1